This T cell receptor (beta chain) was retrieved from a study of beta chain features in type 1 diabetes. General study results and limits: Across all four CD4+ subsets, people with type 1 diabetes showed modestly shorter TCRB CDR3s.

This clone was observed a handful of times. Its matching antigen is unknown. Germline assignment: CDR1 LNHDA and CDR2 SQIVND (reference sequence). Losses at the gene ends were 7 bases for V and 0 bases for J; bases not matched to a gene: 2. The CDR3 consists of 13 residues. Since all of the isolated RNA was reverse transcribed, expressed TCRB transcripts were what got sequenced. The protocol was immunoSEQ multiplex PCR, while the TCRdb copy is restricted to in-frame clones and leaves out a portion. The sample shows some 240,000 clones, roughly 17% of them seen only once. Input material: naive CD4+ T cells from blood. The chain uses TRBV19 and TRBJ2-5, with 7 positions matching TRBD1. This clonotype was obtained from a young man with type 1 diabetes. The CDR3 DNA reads TGTGCCAGTACGGGGACAGACCAAGAGACCCAGTACTTC. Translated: CASTGTDQETQYF.